This TCR beta chain was captured by sequencing in a study of response to subunit inactivated influenza vaccine. TCRdb used MiXCR to reprocess the RT-PCR reads, holding one entry per CDR3 protein. Among hundreds of thousands of distinct CDR3 sequences listed, approximately 7.7% were seen once. There are 15 residues in the CDR3. Trimming removed 1 base from V and 2 bases from J, with 10 bases in between. Germline CDR1 is SEHNR and CDR2 is FQNEAQ (reference sequence). In regard to this clonotype: Its antigen is undetermined.

Study-wide results and caveats: The study's authors posited that every seasonal influenza vaccination enlists few new T cells.

The input for sequencing was PBMCs from blood, taken roughly 24 months after vaccination. V usage is TRBV7-9 and J usage is TRBJ2-3; D not resolved. The receptor was isolated from a man between 50 and 75 years old who received an inactivated influenza vaccine. The CDR3: CASSLVETHTDTQYF. The CDR3 coding sequence is TGTGCCAGCAGCTTAGTGGAGACACACACAGATACGCAGTATTTT.